Listed here is a single TCR beta chain. The data derive from a study of CD8 T cells in Susac syndrome. Random-hexamer reverse transcription was applied to about 0.5 to 1 ug RNA. In TCRdb, the immunoSEQ multiplex PCR reads were re-called with MiXCR into one record per CDR3 protein. The table shows 170,000 or so distinct CDR3 sequences, with more than 95% occurring only once. Per the germline V gene, CDR1 is SGHDT and CDR2 is YYEEEE. The CDR3 sequence is 15 residues long. J lost 7 bases, V lost 4 bases, and 8 bases had no gene match. Through negative isolation, CD4+ and CD8+ T cells were obtained, while TEMRA cells were enriched using FACS.

Sequenced input: CD4+ T cells from PBMCs. This TCR was sampled from a human donor with Susac syndrome. The chain is built from TRBV5-6 and TRBJ1-4; TRBD1 matches at 9 bases. CDR3 sequence reads: CASSRTGAGSEKLFF. Written as DNA, the CDR3 is TGTGCCAGCAGCCGGACAGGGGCGGGTAGTGAAAAACTGTTTTTT.